This T cell receptor beta chain comes out of a study of shared clonotypes between healthy human individuals. From CD4+ cells came CD45RA+ naive and CD45RA-negative memory subsets. Germline CDR1 GTSNPN, CDR2 SVGIG (reference sequence). Trimming removed 7 bases at V and 3 bases at J, with 7 bases between. The CDR3 has 11 residues. Execution of the assay was at deep level. Some clones are missing from TCRdb's copy, which holds only in-frame ones; the method was immunoSEQ multiplex PCR. The table has 2 million to 3 million clones, 80% to 95% seen once. The sample consisted of naive CD4+ T cells from PBMCs. Subset meaning: CD45RA+ positively selected. The V gene is TRBV30, the J gene TRBJ2-1; D gene unclear. This TCR came from a man between 18 and 35 years old in good health. Some clones in this sample may be carry-over from other donors' samples. The CDR3, as DNA: TGTGCCTTGACTTTCTACAATGAGCAGTTCTTC. Amino acid sequence: CALTFYNEQFF.